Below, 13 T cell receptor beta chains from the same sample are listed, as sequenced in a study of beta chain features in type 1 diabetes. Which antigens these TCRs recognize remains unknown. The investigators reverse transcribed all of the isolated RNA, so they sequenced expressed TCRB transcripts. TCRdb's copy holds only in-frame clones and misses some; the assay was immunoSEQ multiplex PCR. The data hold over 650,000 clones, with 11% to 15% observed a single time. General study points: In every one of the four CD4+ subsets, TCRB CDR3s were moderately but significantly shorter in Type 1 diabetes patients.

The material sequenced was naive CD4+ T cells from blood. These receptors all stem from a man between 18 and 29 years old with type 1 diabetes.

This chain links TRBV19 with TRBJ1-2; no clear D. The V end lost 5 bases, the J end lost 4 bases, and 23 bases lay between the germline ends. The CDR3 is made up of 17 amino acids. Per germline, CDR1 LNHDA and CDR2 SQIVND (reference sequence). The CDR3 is CASSSARSRRAAYGYTF. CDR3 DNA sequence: TGTGCCAGTAGTTCAGCTCGATCGCGGAGGGCCGCCTATGGCTACACCTTC.

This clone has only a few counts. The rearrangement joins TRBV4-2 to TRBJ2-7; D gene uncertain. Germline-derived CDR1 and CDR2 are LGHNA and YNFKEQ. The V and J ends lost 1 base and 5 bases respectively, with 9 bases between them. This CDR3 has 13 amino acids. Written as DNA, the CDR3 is TGTGCCAGCAGCCAAGCCGGCAGGAACGAGCAGTACTTC. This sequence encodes CASSQAGRNEQYF.

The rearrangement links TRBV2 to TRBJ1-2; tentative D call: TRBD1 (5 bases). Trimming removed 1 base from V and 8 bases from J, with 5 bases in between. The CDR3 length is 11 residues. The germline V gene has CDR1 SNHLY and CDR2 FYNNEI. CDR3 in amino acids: CASSEGGGYTF. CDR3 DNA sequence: TGTGCCAGCAGTGAAGGGGGCGGCTACACCTTC. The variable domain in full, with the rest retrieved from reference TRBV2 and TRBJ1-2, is EPEVTQTPSHQVTQMGQEVILRCVPISNHLYFYWYRQILGQKVEFLVSFYNNEISEKSEIFDDQFSVERPDGSNFTLKIRSTKLEDSAMYFCASSEGGGYTFGSGTRLTVV.

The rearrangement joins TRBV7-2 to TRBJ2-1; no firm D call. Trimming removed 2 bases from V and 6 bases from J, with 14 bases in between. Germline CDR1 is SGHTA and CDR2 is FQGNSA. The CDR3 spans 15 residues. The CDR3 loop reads CASSLNIKLGNEQFF. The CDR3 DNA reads TGTGCCAGCAGCTTAAATATCAAATTGGGCAATGAGCAGTTCTTC.

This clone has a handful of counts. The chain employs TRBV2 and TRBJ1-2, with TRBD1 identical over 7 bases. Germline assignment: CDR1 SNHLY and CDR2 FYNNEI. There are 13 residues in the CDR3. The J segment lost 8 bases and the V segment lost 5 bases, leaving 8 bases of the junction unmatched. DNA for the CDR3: TGTGCCAGCAGTCCCCGGGACAGATCCGGCTACACCTTC. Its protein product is CASSPRDRSGYTF.

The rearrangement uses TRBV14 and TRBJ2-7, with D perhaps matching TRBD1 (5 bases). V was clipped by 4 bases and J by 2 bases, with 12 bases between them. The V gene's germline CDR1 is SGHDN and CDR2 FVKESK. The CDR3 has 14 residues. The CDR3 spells CASSPTANPYEQYF. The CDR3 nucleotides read TGTGCCAGCAGCCCGACAGCAAACCCCTACGAGCAGTACTTC. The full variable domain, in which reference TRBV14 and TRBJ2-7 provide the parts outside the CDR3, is EAGVTQFPSHSVIEKGQTVTLRCDPISGHDNLYWYRRVMGKEIKFLLHFVKESKQDESGMPNNRFLAERTGGTYSTLKVQPAELEDSGVYFCASSPTANPYEQYFGPGTRLTVT.

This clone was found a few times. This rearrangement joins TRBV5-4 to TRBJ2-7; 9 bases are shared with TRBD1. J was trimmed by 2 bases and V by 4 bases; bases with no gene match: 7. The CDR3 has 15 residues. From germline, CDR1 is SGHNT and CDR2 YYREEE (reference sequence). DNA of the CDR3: TGTGCCAGCAGCCCAGGGGACAGGGCGGCCTACGAGCAGTACTTC. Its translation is CASSPGDRAAYEQYF.

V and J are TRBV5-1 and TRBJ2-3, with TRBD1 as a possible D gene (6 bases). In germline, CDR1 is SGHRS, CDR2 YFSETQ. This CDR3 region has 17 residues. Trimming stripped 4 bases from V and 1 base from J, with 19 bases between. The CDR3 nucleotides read TGCGCCAGCAGCCGCGGGTCCACAGGGATTGGCACAGATACGCAGTATTTT. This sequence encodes CASSRGSTGIGTDTQYF.

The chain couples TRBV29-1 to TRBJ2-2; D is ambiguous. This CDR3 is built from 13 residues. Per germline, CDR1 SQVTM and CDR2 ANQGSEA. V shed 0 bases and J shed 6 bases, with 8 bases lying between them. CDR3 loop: CSVEEYEAGELFF. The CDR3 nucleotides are TGCAGCGTTGAAGAATATGAGGCCGGGGAGCTGTTTTTT.

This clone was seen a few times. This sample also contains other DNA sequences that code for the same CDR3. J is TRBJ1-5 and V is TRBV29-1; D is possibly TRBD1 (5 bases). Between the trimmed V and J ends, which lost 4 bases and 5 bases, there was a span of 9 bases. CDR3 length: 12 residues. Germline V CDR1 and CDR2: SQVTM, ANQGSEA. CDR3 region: CSVAGGDQPQHF. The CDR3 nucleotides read TGCAGCGTTGCCGGGGGGGATCAGCCCCAGCATTTT.

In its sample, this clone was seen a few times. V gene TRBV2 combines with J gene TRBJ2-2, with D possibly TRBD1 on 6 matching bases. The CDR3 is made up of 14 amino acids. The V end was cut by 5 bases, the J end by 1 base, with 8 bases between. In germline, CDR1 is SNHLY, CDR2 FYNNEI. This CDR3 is CASSIQGNTGELFF. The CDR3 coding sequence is TGTGCCAGCAGTATACAGGGGAACACCGGGGAGCTGTTTTTT.

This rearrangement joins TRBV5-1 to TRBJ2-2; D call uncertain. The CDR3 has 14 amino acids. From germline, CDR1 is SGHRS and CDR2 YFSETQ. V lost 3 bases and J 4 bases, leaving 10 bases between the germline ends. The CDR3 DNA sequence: TGCGCCAGCAGCTCCCCAATTGCCACCGGGGAGCTGTTTTTT. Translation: CASSSPIATGELFF.

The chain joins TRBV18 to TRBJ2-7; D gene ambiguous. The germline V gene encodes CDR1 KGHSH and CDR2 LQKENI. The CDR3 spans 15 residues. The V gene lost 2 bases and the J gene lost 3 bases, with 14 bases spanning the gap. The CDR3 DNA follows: TGTGCCAGCTCACCAGTTGGAGACACTCTCTACGAGCAGTACTTC. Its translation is CASSPVGDTLYEQYF. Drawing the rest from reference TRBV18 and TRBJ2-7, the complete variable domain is NAGVMQNPRHLVRRRGQEARLRCSPMKGHSHVYWYRQLPEEGLKFMVYLQKENIIDESGMPKERFSAEFPKEGPSILRIQQVVRGDSAAYFCASSPVGDTLYEQYFGPGTRLTVT.